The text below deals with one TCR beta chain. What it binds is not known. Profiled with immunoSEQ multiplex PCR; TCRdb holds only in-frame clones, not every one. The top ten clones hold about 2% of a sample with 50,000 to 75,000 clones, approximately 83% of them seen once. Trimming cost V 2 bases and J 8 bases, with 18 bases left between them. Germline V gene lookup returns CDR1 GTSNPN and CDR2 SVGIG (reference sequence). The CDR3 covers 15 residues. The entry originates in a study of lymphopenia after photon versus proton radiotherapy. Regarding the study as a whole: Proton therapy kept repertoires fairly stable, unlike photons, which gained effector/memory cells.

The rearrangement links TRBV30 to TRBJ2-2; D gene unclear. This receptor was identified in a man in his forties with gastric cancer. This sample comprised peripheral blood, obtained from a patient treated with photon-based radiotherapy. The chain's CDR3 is CAWSLRPRASGELFF. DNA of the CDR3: TGTGCCTGGAGTCTCCGACCCCGGGCGTCGGGGGAGCTGTTTTTT.